This T cell receptor (beta chain) is drawn from a study of cytomegalovirus exposure and HLA in healthy donors. General study findings and limits: Sequencing likely generated an artifact that appeared as a cluster of highly shared sequence variants. High sensitivity and specificity were reportedly achieved when the classifier diagnosed cytomegalovirus status. Links to common viral pathogens appeared, in a later analysis, for several of the most significant clusters. A later analysis found TCR association rates differed by HLA locus, highest for DRB1 and lowest for HLA-C.

Germline loops: CDR1 GTSNPN, CDR2 SVGIG (reference sequence). Trimming removed 0 bases at V and 7 bases at J, with 10 bases between. This CDR3 region has 14 residues. PCR involved 60 Vbeta and 13 Jbeta primers. The method was immunoSEQ multiplex PCR; TCRdb's version includes in-frame clones alone and lacks a portion of them. The sample has 150,000 to 200,000 clones, around 80% seen once. Turning to this clone: Antigen: not known.

The chain employs TRBV30 and TRBJ1-6; D uncertain. The clonotype originates from a woman between 45 and 65 years old in good health and CMV-seropositive. The specimen sequenced was PBMCs. The CDR3 region has the DNA TGTGCCTGGAGTGTACCGTCGAGGAATTCACCCCTCCACTTT. Protein: CAWSVPSRNSPLHF.